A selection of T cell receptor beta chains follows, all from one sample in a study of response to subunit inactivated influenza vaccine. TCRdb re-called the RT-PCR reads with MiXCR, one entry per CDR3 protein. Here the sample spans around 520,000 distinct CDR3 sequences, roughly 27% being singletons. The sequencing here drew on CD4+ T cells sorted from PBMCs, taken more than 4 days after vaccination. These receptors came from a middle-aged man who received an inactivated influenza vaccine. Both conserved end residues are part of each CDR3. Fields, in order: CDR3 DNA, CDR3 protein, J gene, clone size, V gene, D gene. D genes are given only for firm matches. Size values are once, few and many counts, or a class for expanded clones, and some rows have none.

TGTGCCAGCAGCTTAAGAGGGAGGACTAGCGGGTTCCAAGAGACCCAGTACTTC,CASSLRGRTSGFQETQYF,TRBJ2-5,NA,TRBV11-2,TRBD2
TGTGCCAGCTCACCACCGCACACTCCCTACGAGCAGTACTTC,CASSPPHTPYEQYF,TRBJ2-7,few,TRBV18,NA
TGTGCCAGCAGTGAAAGGGGGACAGGCGGCCAGCCCCAGCATTTT,CASSERGTGGQPQHF,TRBJ1-5,few,TRBV2,TRBD1
TGTGCCAGCAGTTCCTGGACGGGGGCGGGTGAGCAGTTCTTC,CASSSWTGAGEQFF,TRBJ2-1,NA,TRBV2,NA
TGTGCCAGCAGTTTTGGACAGGGTAACATTCAGTACTTC,CASSFGQGNIQYF,TRBJ2-4,NA,TRBV12-3/TRBV12-4,TRBD1
TGTGCCAGCTCACCACCAATGGGAACAGGGGGATCCTACAATGAGCAGTTCTTC,CASSPPMGTGGSYNEQFF,TRBJ2-1,few,TRBV18,TRBD1
TGTGCCATCAGCCTGACGGGTCAGGGGCCCTCTGGGGCCAACGTCCTGATTTTC,CAISLTGQGPSGANVLIF,TRBJ2-6,NA,TRBV3-1,NA
TGTGCCAGCAGTTTGCAGAATATCCCAGATACGCAGTATTTT,CASSLQNIPDTQYF,TRBJ2-3,NA,TRBV12-3/TRBV12-4,NA
TGTGCCAGCAGTTTAAATCTTGAGAACACTGAAGCTTTCTTT,CASSLNLENTEAFF,TRBJ1-1,NA,TRBV27,NA
TGTGCCAGCAGCCGCCCACCGGGGTCTGGAAACACCATATATTTT,CASSRPPGSGNTIYF,TRBJ1-3,NA,TRBV28,NA
TGCGCCAGTGGACAGGGGGCAGGCTATGGCTACACCTTC,CASGQGAGYGYTF,TRBJ1-2,NA,TRBV10-2,TRBD1
TGTGCCAGCAGCAACTGGGGGCGAGCTAGCGGGGGTGTGGGTGGTGAGCAGTTCTTC,CASSNWGRASGGVGGEQFF,TRBJ2-1,few,TRBV21-1,NA
TGCAGTGCTAGAGAGGGAGGCAGACAACAGGTCCTGACTTTC,CSAREGGRQQVLTF,TRBJ2-6,few,TRBV20-1,NA
TGTGCCAGCAGCGTGGACCATAGCGGGAGAGGGGATACGCAGTATTTT,CASSVDHSGRGDTQYF,TRBJ2-3,NA,TRBV9,TRBD2
TGCAGTGCCCTGGGACTGCTGTTGACGACTAATGAAAAACTGTTTTTT,CSALGLLLTTNEKLFF,TRBJ1-4,few,TRBV20-1,NA
TGCAGTGCCCCCCGGGGCGGGAGTACCACCGGGGAGCTGTTTTTT,CSAPRGGSTTGELFF,TRBJ2-2,NA,TRBV20-1,TRBD2
TGTGCCAGCAGCTCACCTGTTCACAGGGATGGCTACACCTTC,CASSSPVHRDGYTF,TRBJ1-2,few,TRBV7-2,NA
TGTGCCAGCAGCTTGGGAGGACTAGCGGGTTCTGAGACCCAGTACTTC,CASSLGGLAGSETQYF,TRBJ2-5,NA,TRBV11-2,TRBD2
TGTGCCAGCAGTGAACGTAAGGGATCCTACGAGCAGTACTTC,CASSERKGSYEQYF,TRBJ2-7,NA,TRBV6-1,NA
TGTGCCAGCAGCTTGCGGGGGGGCCGGGGCAATGAGCAGTTCTTC,CASSLRGGRGNEQFF,TRBJ2-1,NA,TRBV7-2,TRBD2
TGTGCCAGCAGCTTAGGGACTAACACCGGGGAGCTGTTTTTT,CASSLGTNTGELFF,TRBJ2-2,few,TRBV7-2,NA
TGTGCCAGCAGTTTAGGGCCAGGGGTAGGGGCCAACGTCCTGACTTTC,CASSLGPGVGANVLTF,TRBJ2-6,once,TRBV12-3/TRBV12-4,NA
TGTGCCAGCAGTGAGGGGACTCCTTACGAGCAGTACTTC,CASSEGTPYEQYF,TRBJ2-7,NA,TRBV12-3/TRBV12-4,NA